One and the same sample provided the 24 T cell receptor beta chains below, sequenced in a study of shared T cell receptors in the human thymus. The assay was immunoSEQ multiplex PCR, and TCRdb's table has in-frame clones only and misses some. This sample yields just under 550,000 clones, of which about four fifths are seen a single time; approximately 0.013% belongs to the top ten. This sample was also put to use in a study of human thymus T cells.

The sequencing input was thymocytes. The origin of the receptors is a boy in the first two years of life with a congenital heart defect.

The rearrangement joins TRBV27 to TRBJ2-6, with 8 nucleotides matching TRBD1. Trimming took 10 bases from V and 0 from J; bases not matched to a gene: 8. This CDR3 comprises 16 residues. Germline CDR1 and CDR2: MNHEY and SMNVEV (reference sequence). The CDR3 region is CATSGQGNSGANVLTF. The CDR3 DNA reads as TGTGCCACCAGCGGACAGGGCAACTCTGGGGCCAACGTCCTGACTTTC.

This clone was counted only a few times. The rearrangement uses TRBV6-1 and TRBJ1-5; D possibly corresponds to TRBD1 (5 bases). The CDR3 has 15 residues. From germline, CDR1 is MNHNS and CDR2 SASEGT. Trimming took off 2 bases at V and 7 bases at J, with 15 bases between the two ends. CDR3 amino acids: CASSENGQGRQPQHF. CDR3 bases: TGTGCCAGCAGTGAAAACGGGCAGGGTAGGCAGCCCCAGCATTTT.

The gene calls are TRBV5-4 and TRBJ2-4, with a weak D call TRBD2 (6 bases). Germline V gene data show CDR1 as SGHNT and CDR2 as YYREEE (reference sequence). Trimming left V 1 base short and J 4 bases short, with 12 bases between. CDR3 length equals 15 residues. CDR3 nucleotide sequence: TGTGCCAGCAGCTTGAGGGTAGCGGATAAAAACATTCAGTACTTC. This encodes CASSLRVADKNIQYF. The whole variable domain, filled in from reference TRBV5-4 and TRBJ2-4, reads ETGVTQSPTHLIKTRGQQVTLRCSSQSGHNTVSWYQQALGQGPQFIFQYYREEENGRGNFPPRFSGLQFPNYSSELNVNALELDDSALYLCASSLRVADKNIQYFGAGTRLSVL.

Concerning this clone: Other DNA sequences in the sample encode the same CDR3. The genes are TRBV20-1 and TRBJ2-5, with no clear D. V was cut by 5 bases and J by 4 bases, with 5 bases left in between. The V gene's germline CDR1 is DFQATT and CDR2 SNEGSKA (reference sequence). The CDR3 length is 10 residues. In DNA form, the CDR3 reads TGCAGTGCTCCCCGAGAGACCCAGTACTTC. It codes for CSAPRETQYF.

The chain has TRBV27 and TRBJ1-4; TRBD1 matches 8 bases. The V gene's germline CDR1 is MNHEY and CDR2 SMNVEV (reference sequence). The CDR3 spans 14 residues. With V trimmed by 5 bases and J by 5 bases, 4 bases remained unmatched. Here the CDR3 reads CASSRRTGNEKLFF. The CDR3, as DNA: TGTGCCAGCAGTCGCCGGACAGGGAATGAAAAACTGTTTTTT.

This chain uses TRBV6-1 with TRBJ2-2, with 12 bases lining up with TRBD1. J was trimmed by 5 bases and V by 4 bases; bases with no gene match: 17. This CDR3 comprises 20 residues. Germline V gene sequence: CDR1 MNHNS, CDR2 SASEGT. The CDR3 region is CASSAGTGGANSFPTGELFF. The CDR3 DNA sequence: TGTGCCAGCAGTGCTGGGACAGGGGGCGCGAACTCGTTCCCTACCGGGGAGCTGTTTTTT.

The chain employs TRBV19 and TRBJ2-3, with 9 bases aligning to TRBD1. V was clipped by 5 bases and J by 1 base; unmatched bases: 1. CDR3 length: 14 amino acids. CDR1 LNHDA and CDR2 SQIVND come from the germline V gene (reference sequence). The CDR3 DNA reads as TGTGCCAGTAGTTGGGACAGGGGCACAGATACGCAGTATTTT. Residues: CASSWDRGTDTQYF. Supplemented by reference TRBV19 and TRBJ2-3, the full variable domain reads DGGITQSPKYLFRKEGQNVTLSCEQNLNHDAMYWYRQDPGQGLRLIYYSQIVNDFQKGDIAEGYSVSREKKESFPLTVTSAQKNPTAFYLCASSWDRGTDTQYFGPGTRLTVL.

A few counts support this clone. The CDR3 sequence is CASSPGGEKLFF. CDR3 nucleotide sequence: TGTGCCAGCAGTCCCGGGGGGGAAAAACTGTTTTTT. The genes are TRBV6-4 and TRBJ1-4, with D possibly TRBD1 on 5 matching bases. V shed 5 bases and J shed 8 bases, with 9 bases lying between them. This CDR3 has 12 amino acids. The germline gives CDR1 MRHNA, CDR2 SNTAGT.

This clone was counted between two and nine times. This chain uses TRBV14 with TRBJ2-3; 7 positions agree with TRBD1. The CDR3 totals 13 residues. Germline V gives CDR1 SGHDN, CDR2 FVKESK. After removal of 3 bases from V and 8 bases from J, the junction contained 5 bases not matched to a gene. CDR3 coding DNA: TGTGCCAGCAGCCAGACAGGGAAAGGTACGCAGTATTTT. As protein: CASSQTGKGTQYF.

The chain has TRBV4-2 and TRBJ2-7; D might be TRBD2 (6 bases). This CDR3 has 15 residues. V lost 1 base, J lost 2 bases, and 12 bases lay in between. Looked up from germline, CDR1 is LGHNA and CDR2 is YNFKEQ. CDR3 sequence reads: CASSQAGEATYEQYF. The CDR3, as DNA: TGTGCCAGCAGCCAAGCGGGAGAAGCAACCTACGAGCAGTACTTC.

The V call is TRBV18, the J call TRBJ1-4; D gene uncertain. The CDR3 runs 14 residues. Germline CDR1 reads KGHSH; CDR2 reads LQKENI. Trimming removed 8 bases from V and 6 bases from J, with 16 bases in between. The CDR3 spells CASTPTQADEKLFF. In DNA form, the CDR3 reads TGTGCCAGCACCCCGACGCAGGCCGATGAAAAACTGTTTTTT.

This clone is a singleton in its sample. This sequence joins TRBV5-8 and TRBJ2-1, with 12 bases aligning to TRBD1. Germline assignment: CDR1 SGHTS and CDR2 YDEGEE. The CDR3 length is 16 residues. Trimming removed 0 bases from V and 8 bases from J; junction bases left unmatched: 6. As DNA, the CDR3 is TGTGCCAGCAGCTTGGGGCCGGGACAGGGGGCGGATGAGCAGTTCTTC. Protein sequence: CASSLGPGQGADEQFF.

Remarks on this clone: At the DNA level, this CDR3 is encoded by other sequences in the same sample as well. The CDR3 loop is CASSQDRGSSYNEQFF. In DNA form, the CDR3 reads TGCGCCAGCAGCCAAGATCGAGGGAGCTCATACAATGAGCAGTTCTTC. The J gene is TRBJ2-1, the V gene TRBV4-3; D may be TRBD2 (5 bases). The germline V and J ends were trimmed by 0 bases and 4 bases, with 13 bases remaining between them. The CDR3 runs to 16 residues. CDR1 and CDR2 (germline): LGHNA, YSLEER.

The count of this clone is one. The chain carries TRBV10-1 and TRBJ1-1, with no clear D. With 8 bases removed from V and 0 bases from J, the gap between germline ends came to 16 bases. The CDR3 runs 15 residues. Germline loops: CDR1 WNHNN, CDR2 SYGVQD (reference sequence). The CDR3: CASPITGSMNTEAFF. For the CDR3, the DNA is TGCGCCAGCCCAATCACGGGTTCCATGAACACTGAAGCTTTCTTT.

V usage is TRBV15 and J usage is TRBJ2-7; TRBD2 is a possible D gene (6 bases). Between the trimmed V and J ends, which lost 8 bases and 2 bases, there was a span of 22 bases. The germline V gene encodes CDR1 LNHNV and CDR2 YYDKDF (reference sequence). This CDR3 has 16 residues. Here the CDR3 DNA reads TGTGCCACCTCCACTGCATTAGTTAGCGGTACCTACGAGCAGTACTTC. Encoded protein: CATSTALVSGTYEQYF.

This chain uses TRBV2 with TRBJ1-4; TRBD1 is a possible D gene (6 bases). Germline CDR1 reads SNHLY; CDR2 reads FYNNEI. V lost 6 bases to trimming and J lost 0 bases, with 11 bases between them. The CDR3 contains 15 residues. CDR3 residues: CASRGAPATNEKLFF. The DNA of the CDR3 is TGTGCCAGCAGGGGGGCGCCCGCAACTAATGAAAAACTGTTTTTT.

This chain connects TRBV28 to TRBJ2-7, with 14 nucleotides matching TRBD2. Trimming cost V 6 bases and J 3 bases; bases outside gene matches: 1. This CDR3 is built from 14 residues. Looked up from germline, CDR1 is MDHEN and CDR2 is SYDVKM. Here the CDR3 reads CASRGTSGSYEQYF. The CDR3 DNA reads TGTGCCAGCAGGGGGACTAGCGGGAGCTACGAGCAGTACTTC.

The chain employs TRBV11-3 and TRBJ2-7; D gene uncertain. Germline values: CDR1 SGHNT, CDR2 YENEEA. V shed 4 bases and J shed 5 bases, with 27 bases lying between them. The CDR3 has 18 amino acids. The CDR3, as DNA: TGTGCCAGCAGCTCCCCTCGTCCAGAACCCCCTCGGGTAGACGAGCAGTACTTC. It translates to CASSSPRPEPPRVDEQYF.

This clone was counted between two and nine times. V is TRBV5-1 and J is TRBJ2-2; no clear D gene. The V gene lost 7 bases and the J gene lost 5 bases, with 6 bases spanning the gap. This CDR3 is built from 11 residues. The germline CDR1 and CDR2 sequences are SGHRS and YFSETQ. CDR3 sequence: CASAGTGELFF. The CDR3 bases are TGCGCCAGCGCCGGGACCGGGGAGCTGTTTTTT.

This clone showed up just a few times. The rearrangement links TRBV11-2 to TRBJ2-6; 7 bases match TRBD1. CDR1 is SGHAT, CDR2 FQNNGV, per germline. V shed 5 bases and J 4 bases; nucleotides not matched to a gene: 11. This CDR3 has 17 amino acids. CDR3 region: CASSPRGYRGGANVLTF. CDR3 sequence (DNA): TGTGCCAGCAGCCCGCGTGGCTACAGGGGAGGGGCCAACGTCCTGACTTTC.

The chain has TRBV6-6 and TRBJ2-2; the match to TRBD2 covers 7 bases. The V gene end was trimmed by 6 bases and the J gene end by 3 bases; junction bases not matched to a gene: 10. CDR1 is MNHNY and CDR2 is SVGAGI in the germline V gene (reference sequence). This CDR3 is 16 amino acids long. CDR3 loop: CASSSGGRGYTGELFF. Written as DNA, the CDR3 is TGTGCCAGCAGCTCCGGCGGGAGAGGATACACCGGGGAGCTGTTTTTT.

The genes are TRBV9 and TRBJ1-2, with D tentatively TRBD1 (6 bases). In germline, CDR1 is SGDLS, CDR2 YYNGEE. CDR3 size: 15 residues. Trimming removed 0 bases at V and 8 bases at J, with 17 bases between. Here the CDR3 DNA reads TGTGCCAGCAGCGTAGCTAGAACAGGGAGGGAAGGCTACACCTTC. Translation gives CASSVARTGREGYTF.

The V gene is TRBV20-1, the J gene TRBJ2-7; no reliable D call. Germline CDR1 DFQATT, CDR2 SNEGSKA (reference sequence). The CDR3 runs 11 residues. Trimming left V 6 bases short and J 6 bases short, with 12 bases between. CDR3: CSAVRIGEQYF. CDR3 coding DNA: TGCAGTGCCGTCCGCATCGGCGAGCAGTACTTC.

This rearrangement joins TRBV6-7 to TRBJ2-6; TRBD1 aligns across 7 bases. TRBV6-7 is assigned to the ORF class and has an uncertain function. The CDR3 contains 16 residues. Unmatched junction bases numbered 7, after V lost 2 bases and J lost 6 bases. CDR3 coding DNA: TGTGCCAGCAGTTACGCCGGACAGGAGCAGGCCAACGTCCTGACTTTC. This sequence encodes CASSYAGQEQANVLTF.